The text below deals with one T cell receptor (beta chain). At the DNA level, this CDR3 is encoded by other sequences in the same sample as well. The data stem from a study of blood T cell repertoires in COVID-19. Study background: Specimens from acute and convalescent COVID-19 originated in the United States, Italy and Spain.

The CDR3 has 13 residues. Trimming pared 7 bases from V and 1 base from J, leaving 11 bases between. The V gene's germline CDR1 is SGHRS and CDR2 YFSETQ. Profiled with immunoSEQ multiplex PCR; TCRdb holds only in-frame clones, not every one. Altogether approximately 100,000 clones are present, about 82% being singletons, with the ten largest covering under 30%. The sequence was collected from a human donor in a cohort sampled during active COVID-19. The chain carries TRBV5-1 and TRBJ2-5; unclear D gene. The sample taken for sequencing was peripheral blood. This CDR3 is CASRDTGQETQYF. DNA of the CDR3: TGCGCCAGCCGAGATACTGGCCAAGAGACCCAGTACTTC.